These 19 T cell receptor beta chains were all obtained from the same sample, sequenced in a study of shared clonotypes between healthy human individuals. CD45RO-negative CD8 cells positively selected for CCR7 made up the naive population, which excluded terminally differentiated effector memory CD45RA+ cells. Sequencing was performed with immunoSEQ multiplex PCR; in TCRdb, only in-frame clones are kept and a portion is missing. The sample yields some 2 million clones, less than 95% seen once. Sequencing input: naive CD8+ T cells sorted from blood. The receptors here all came from a man aged 18 to 29 in good health.

The rearrangement joins TRBV5-6 to TRBJ2-5; D possibly matches TRBD1 or TRBD2 (7 bases each). In germline, CDR1 is SGHDT, CDR2 YYEEEE. This CDR3 has 16 residues. Trimming left V 1 base short and J 2 bases short, with 15 bases between. The DNA of the CDR3 is TGTGCCAGCAGCTTGTCGACAGGGACTAAACAAGAGACCCAGTACTTC. Its protein product is CASSLSTGTKQETQYF.

The gene calls are TRBV2 and TRBJ2-2, with unresolved D. CDR1 and CDR2 (germline): SNHLY, FYNNEI. The CDR3 spans 15 residues. The germline V and J ends were trimmed by 2 bases and 5 bases, with 12 bases remaining between them. CDR3 bases: TGTGCCAGCAGTGAACCAATCTCAATAACCGGGGAGCTGTTTTTT. It encodes CASSEPISITGELFF.

The chain uses TRBV7-9 and TRBJ2-1; TRBD1 aligns across 10 bases. The ends lost 5 bases at V and 3 bases at J; junction bases unmatched: 7. This CDR3 has 16 amino acids. The germline V gene has CDR1 SEHNR and CDR2 FQNEAQ (reference sequence). As DNA, the CDR3 is TGTGCCAGCAGCCCCTCGACAGGGGGCCTCTACAATGAGCAGTTCTTC. This gives the protein CASSPSTGGLYNEQFF.

For this clone: Other DNA sequences from this sample encode an identical CDR3 as well. The rearrangement uses TRBV13 and TRBJ2-5, with D uncertain. CDR3 length equals 14 residues. Trimming cost V 0 bases and J 5 bases, with 10 bases left between them. Germline assignment: CDR1 PRHDT and CDR2 FYEKMQ (reference sequence). CDR3 DNA: TGTGCCAGCAGCTTAGGCCCGCGTGGGGAGACCCAGTACTTC. Translating it yields CASSLGPRGETQYF.

The rearrangement links TRBV5-1 to TRBJ2-2; 9 bases agree with TRBD1. V lost 3 bases and J lost 5; bases outside the gene matches: 5. Germline loops: CDR1 SGHRS, CDR2 YFSETQ. The CDR3 runs to 15 residues. CDR3 DNA sequence: TGCGCCAGCAGCTGGGACAGGGCCACAACCGGGGAGCTGTTTTTT. It is translated as CASSWDRATTGELFF. The whole variable domain, remainder taken from reference TRBV5-1 and TRBJ2-2, is KAGVTQTPRYLIKTRGQQVTLSCSPISGHRSVSWYQQTPGQGLQFLFEYFSETQRNKGNFPGRFSGRQFSNSRSEMNVSTLELGDSALYLCASSWDRATTGELFFGEGSRLTVL.

The J gene is TRBJ2-2, the V gene TRBV6-5; D call uncertain. CDR1 and CDR2 (germline): MNHEY, SVGAGI. Trimming removed 0 bases at V and 10 bases at J, with 9 bases between. CDR3 length equals 13 residues. The CDR3 nucleotides are TGTGCCAGCAGTTACTCCCACGGTATGGAGCTGTTTTTT. It specifies CASSYSHGMELFF.

The chain links TRBV7-2 to TRBJ2-1, with no clear D. CDR1 and CDR2 (germline): SGHTA, FQGNSA. The CDR3 runs to 14 residues. Trimming pared 4 bases from V and 6 bases from J, leaving 13 bases between. This CDR3 reads CASSSPVLPNEQFF. The DNA of the CDR3 is TGTGCCAGCAGCTCCCCGGTACTTCCCAATGAGCAGTTCTTC.

The V call is TRBV11-3, the J call TRBJ2-7, with D uncertain. V was trimmed by 5 bases and J by 3 bases, leaving 8 bases between them. The length of the CDR3 is 12 residues. The V gene's germline CDR1 is SGHNT and CDR2 YENEEA. CDR3 in amino acids: CASSNDNYEQYF. Here the CDR3 DNA reads TGTGCCAGCAGCAACGACAACTACGAGCAGTACTTC.

This chain uses TRBV27 with TRBJ1-2, with TRBD1 matching 7 bases. V was clipped by 8 bases and J by 5 bases; unmatched bases: 23. There are 18 residues in the CDR3. CDR1 is MNHEY, CDR2 SMNVEV, per germline (reference sequence). The chain's CDR3 is CASAPGGLGGDSGYGYTF. The CDR3, as DNA: TGTGCCAGCGCTCCAGGGGGGCTGGGGGGGGATTCGGGTTATGGCTACACCTTC.

V and J are TRBV27 and TRBJ2-2; D gene unclear. This CDR3 is built from 15 residues. V was shortened by 5 bases and J by 0 bases, with 10 bases between the two germline ends. The germline CDR1 and CDR2 sequences are MNHEY and SMNVEV (reference sequence). The CDR3 loop is CASSAWVANTGELFF. The DNA of the CDR3 is TGTGCCAGCAGTGCGTGGGTCGCGAACACCGGGGAGCTGTTTTTT.

The rearrangement uses TRBV4-1 and TRBJ1-5; D is uncertain. Germline CDR1 MGHRA, CDR2 YSYEKL. V was pared by 4 bases and J by 4 bases, with 11 bases between. The CDR3 runs 14 residues. The CDR3 DNA sequence: TGCGCCAGCAGCCCAGTAGGAGGAAATCAGCCCCAGCATTTT. Its protein product is CASSPVGGNQPQHF.

Concerning this clone: This sample includes further DNA sequences coding for the same CDR3. The chain recombines TRBV18 with TRBJ2-7, with 9 bases aligning to TRBD1. This CDR3 has 15 amino acids. Germline CDR1 is KGHSH and CDR2 is LQKENI. V was clipped by 4 bases and J by 1 base; unmatched bases: 5. The CDR3 nucleotides read TGTGCCAGCTCACAAGACAGGGGGATTTCCTACGAGCAGTACTTC. It yields the protein CASSQDRGISYEQYF.

The chain uses TRBV7-9 and TRBJ2-3; D could derive from TRBD1 or TRBD2 (5 bases each). V lost 1 base to trimming and J lost 6 bases, with 8 bases between them. This CDR3 comprises 13 residues. The V gene's germline CDR1 is SEHNR and CDR2 FQNEAQ (reference sequence). CDR3 sequence (DNA): TGTGCCAGCAGCTTAGTCTGGGGGGATACGCAGTATTTT. Its protein product is CASSLVWGDTQYF.

The J gene is TRBJ1-1, the V gene TRBV6-4; D call uncertain. Deletions cut 2 bases from V and 4 bases from J, with 8 bases between. Germline CDR1 is MRHNA and CDR2 is SNTAGT. The CDR3 spans 13 residues. The CDR3: CASSDVEGTEAFF. The CDR3, as DNA: TGTGCCAGCAGTGACGTCGAAGGCACTGAAGCTTTCTTT.

V is TRBV25-1 and J is TRBJ2-1; 7 nucleotides match TRBD2. V shed 3 bases, J shed 4 bases, and the junction held 6 bases outside the gene matches. The CDR3 is 15 residues long. Germline V gives CDR1 MGHDK, CDR2 SYGVNS. CDR3 residues: CASSDGGRAYNEQFF. The CDR3 region has the DNA TGTGCCAGCAGTGATGGGGGGAGGGCATACAATGAGCAGTTCTTC.

The V call is TRBV9, the J call TRBJ1-2; D gene uncertain. Trimming pared 4 bases from V and 4 bases from J, leaving 17 bases between. This CDR3 contains 15 residues. CDR1 is SGDLS, CDR2 YYNGEE, per germline. The CDR3 is CASSPSQVGGYGYTF. The CDR3 DNA reads as TGTGCCAGCAGCCCGTCCCAGGTGGGCGGCTATGGCTACACCTTC.

Written as DNA, the CDR3 is TGTGCCAGCAGCACGACAGTTTCCAGCTACGAGCAGTACTTC. As protein: CASSTTVSSYEQYF. V gene TRBV7-9 combines with J gene TRBJ2-7; D may be TRBD1 (5 bases). V gave up 5 bases and J gave up 3 bases, with 14 bases separating them. Looked up from germline, CDR1 is SEHNR and CDR2 is FQNEAQ (reference sequence). This CDR3 comprises 14 residues.

This chain joins TRBV2 and TRBJ2-1; 11 bases are shared with TRBD2. The CDR3 is made up of 16 amino acids. With 4 bases clipped from V and 2 bases from J, the junction kept 4 bases outside the gene matches. The V gene's germline CDR1 is SNHLY and CDR2 FYNNEI. The CDR3 spells CASSASGLAAYNEQFF. CDR3 DNA sequence: TGTGCCAGCAGTGCTTCGGGACTAGCGGCCTACAATGAGCAGTTCTTC.

V and J are TRBV27 and TRBJ2-7; the D gene is possibly TRBD2 (5 bases). CDR3 length: 13 residues. Between the trimmed V and J ends, which lost 2 bases and 4 bases, there was a span of 9 bases. Per the germline V gene, CDR1 is MNHEY and CDR2 is SMNVEV (reference sequence). CDR3 DNA: TGTGCCAGCAGTTTAACCAGGACTTACGAGCAGTACTTC. Translated: CASSLTRTYEQYF.